These 10 T cell receptor beta chains were sequenced from one sample in a study of T cells in women clearing cervical HPV infection. Here immunoSEQ multiplex PCR was the method, and the copy in TCRdb shows in-frame clones only, minus some. In all, the sample yields 45,000 to 55,000 clones. The sequencing input was blood buffy coat. The receptors originated from a woman aged 18 to 75 with a cervical HPV16 infection that either progressed to CIN3+ or cleared (not recorded which).

Concerning this clone itself: The CDR3 end lies 3 residues beyond the end of the read and is filled in from the germline J gene. This chain uses TRBV20-1 with TRBJ2-3; D is perhaps TRBD2 (6 bases). Trimming shortened V by 0 bases and J by 2 bases, and 12 bases separated the two germline ends. Per the germline V gene, CDR1 is DFQATT and CDR2 is SNEGSKA (reference sequence). This CDR3 has 15 residues. The CDR3 loop reads CSARDEAGNTDTQYF. The CDR3 bases that were read are TGCAGTGCTAGAGACGAAGCGGGCAACACAGATACG.

CDR3 DNA (partial): TGTGCCAGCAGCTACCACCCGGCAGATACG. Protein product: CASSYHPADT. The CDR3, in full, reads CASSYHPADTQYF. The rearrangement joins TRBV7-3 to TRBJ2-3; D is uncertain. The DNA ends 3 residues before the CDR3 does, and the rest of the CDR3 is filled in from the germline J gene. The germline V gene encodes CDR1 SGHTA and CDR2 FQGTGA. Trimming pared 4 bases from V and 4 bases from J, leaving 9 bases between. This CDR3 has 13 amino acids. The full variable domain, in which reference TRBV7-3 and TRBJ2-3 provide the parts outside the CDR3, is GAGVSQTPSNKVTEKGKYVELRCDPISGHTALYWYRQSLGQGPEFLIYFQGTGAADDSGLPNDRFFAVRPEGSVSTLKIQRTERGDSAVYLCASSYHPADTQYFGPGTRLTVL.

Comment on this clone: The read finishes 3 residues shy of the CDR3 end, and the germline J gene is used to complete it. The chain has TRBV20-1 and TRBJ2-5, with a weak D call TRBD1 (5 bases). CDR3 length: 17 amino acids. Trimming cost V 2 bases and J 5 bases, with 24 bases left between them. Germline lookup yields CDR1 DFQATT and CDR2 SNEGSKA (reference sequence). This chain's CDR3 is CSARPPFRTAPGETQYF. The sequenced part of the CDR3 DNA is TGCAGTGCTAGACCCCCCTTTCGGACGGCGCCAGGGGAGACC.

Comments on this clone: The read ends 3 residues before the CDR3 terminus; that terminus is restored from the germline J gene. This chain connects TRBV29-1 to TRBJ2-2, with a weak D call TRBD2 (6 bases). Germline values: CDR1 SQVTM, CDR2 ANQGSEA. Trimming left V 3 bases short and J 6 bases short, with 11 bases between. The CDR3 runs to 13 residues. Incomplete CDR3 DNA: TGCAGCGTTGATCCCGGCGGGGCCGGGGAG. As protein: CSVDPGGAGE. In full, the CDR3 is CSVDPGGAGELFF.

Note on this clone: Coverage ceases 3 residues before the CDR3 finishes, and the germline J gene fills in the end. The V and J genes are TRBV5-1 and TRBJ1-1; TRBD1 might be the D (6 bases). Trimming removed 4 bases at V and 3 bases at J, with 10 bases between. Germline V gives CDR1 SGHRS, CDR2 YFSETQ. There are 13 residues in the CDR3. The part of the CDR3 DNA that was read is TGCGCCAGCAGCATTGGACAGTACACTGAA. This gives the protein CASSIGQYTE. The whole CDR3 protein is CASSIGQYTEAFF.

About this clone: The read ends 3 residues early relative to the CDR3; the germline J gene fills the gap. The chain employs TRBV6-1 and TRBJ1-2; unclear D gene. Trimming left V 4 bases short and J 2 bases short, with 14 bases between. Germline V CDR1 and CDR2: MNHNS, SASEGT. CDR3 length equals 15 residues. CDR3 residues: CASSAGTATNYGYTF. The CDR3 DNA, read in part, is TGTGCCAGCAGTGCCGGAACAGCCACCAACTATGGC.

About this clone: The missing CDR3 end, 3 residues past where the read stops, is filled in from the germline J gene. The chain employs TRBV2 and TRBJ1-1; perhaps TRBD1 as D (6 bases). V was clipped by 6 bases and J by 2 bases, with 13 bases between them. The CDR3 has 14 amino acids. CDR1 SNHLY and CDR2 FYNNEI come from the germline V gene. Partial CDR3 DNA: TGTGCCAGCAGGACGGACAGATTTAACACTGAA. It translates to CASRTDRFNTE. The full CDR3 reads CASRTDRFNTEAFF.

Notes on this clone: The missing CDR3 end, 3 residues past where the read stops, is filled in from the germline J gene. The chain has TRBV18 and TRBJ2-1; D is uncertain. Trimming removed 2 bases at V and 2 bases at J, with 7 bases between. The CDR3 runs 14 residues. The germline V gene has CDR1 KGHSH and CDR2 LQKENI. The sequenced CDR3 bases are TGTGCCAGCTCACCAGGTAACACCTACAATGAG. Its translation: CASSPGNTYNE. The full-length CDR3 reads as CASSPGNTYNEQFF.

As to this clone: The read stops 3 residues short of the end of the CDR3; the missing end is completed from the germline J gene. The chain couples TRBV20-1 to TRBJ2-3; a weak D match, TRBD2 (7 bases). The germline gives CDR1 DFQATT, CDR2 SNEGSKA (reference sequence). The CDR3 extends over 13 amino acids. V was trimmed by 6 bases and J by 5 bases, leaving 15 bases between them. CDR3 bases read: TGCAGTGCCAGGGGCGGGGGCAGAGATACG. It translates to CSARGGGRDT. The CDR3, in full, reads CSARGGGRDTQYF.

About this clone itself: The CDR3 end lies 3 residues beyond the end of the read and is filled in from the germline J gene. The V and J genes are TRBV20-1 and TRBJ2-5; D is unresolved. Per germline, CDR1 DFQATT and CDR2 SNEGSKA (reference sequence). The CDR3 consists of 12 residues. Trimming removed 6 bases at V and 0 bases at J, with 8 bases between. CDR3 in amino acids: CSAATDQETQYF. CDR3 DNA (partial): TGCAGTGCCGCGACTGACCAAGAGACC.